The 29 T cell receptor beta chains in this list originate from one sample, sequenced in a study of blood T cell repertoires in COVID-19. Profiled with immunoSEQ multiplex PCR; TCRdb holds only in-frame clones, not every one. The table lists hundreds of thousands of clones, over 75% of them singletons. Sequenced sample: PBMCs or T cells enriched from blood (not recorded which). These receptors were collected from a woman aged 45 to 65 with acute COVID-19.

The DNA for the CDR3 is TGTGCCAGCAGCGCGGACAGCCTTCACGGCACAGATACGCAGTATTTT. Protein sequence: CASSADSLHGTDTQYF. The chain combines TRBV9 with TRBJ2-3; TRBD1 is a possible D gene (6 bases). The CDR3 sequence is 16 residues long. The V end lost 3 bases, the J end lost 1 base, and 15 bases lay between the germline ends. Germline V gives CDR1 SGDLS, CDR2 YYNGEE.

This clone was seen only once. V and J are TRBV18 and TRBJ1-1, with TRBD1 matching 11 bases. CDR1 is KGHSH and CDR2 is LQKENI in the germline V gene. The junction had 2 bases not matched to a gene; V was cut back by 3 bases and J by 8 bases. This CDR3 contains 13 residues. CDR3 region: CASSPGTGGEAFF. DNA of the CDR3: TGTGCCAGCTCACCTGGGACAGGGGGGGAAGCTTTCTTT.

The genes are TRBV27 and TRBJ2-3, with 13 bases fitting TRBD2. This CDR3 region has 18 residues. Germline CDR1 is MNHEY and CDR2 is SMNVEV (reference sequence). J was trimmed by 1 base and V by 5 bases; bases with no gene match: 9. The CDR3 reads CASSKPGLAGPRTDTQYF. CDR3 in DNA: TGTGCCAGCAGTAAGCCGGGACTAGCGGGGCCTCGCACAGATACGCAGTATTTT.

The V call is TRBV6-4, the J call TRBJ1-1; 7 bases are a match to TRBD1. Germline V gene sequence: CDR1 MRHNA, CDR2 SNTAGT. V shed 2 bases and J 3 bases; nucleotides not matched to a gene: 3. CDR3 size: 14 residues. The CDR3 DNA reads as TGTGCCAGCAGTGACAGGGGGCAGGACACTGAAGCTTTCTTT. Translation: CASSDRGQDTEAFF.

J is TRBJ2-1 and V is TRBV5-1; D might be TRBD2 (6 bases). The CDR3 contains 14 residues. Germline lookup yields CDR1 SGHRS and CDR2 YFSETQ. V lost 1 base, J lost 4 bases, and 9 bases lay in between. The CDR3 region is CASSLRETYNEQFF. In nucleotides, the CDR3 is TGCGCCAGCAGCTTGCGGGAGACTTACAATGAGCAGTTCTTC.

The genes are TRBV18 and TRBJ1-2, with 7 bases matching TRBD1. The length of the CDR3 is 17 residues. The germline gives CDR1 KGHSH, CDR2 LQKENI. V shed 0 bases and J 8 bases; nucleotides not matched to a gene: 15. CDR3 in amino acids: CASSPPGNRGGASGYTF. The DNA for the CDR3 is TGTGCCAGCTCACCACCGGGGAACAGGGGAGGAGCTAGCGGCTACACCTTC.

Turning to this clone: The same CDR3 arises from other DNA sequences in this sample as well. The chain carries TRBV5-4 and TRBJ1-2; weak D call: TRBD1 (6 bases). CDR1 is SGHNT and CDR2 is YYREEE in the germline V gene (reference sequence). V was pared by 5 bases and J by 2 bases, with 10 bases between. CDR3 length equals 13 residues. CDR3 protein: CASRPTGNYGYTF. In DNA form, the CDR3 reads TGTGCCAGCAGGCCCACAGGGAACTATGGCTACACCTTC.

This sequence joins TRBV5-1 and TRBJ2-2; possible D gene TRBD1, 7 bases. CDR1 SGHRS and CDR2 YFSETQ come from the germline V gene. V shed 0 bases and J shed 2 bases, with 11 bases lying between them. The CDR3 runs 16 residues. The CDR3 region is CASSLGQGGNTGELFF. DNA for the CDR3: TGCGCCAGCAGCTTGGGACAGGGAGGAAACACCGGGGAGCTGTTTTTT.

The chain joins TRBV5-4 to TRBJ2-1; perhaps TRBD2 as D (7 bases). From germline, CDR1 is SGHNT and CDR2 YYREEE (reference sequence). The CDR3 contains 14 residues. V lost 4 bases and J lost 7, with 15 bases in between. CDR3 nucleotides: TGTGCCAGCAGCAGGGGGGGGGCAGGTAATGAGCAGTTCTTC. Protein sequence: CASSRGGAGNEQFF.

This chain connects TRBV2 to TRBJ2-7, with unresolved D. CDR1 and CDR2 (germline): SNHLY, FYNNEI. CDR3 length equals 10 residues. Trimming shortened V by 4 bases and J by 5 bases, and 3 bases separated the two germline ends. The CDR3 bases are TGTGCCAGCAGTGTCAACGAGCAGTACTTC. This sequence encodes CASSVNEQYF.

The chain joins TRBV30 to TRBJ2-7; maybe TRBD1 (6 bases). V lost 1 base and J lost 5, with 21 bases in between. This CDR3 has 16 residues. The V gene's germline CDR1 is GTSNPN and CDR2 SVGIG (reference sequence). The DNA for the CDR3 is TGTGCCTGGAGTGGGCTCAATCGAGGGGGTCGGAACGAGCAGTACTTC. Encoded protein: CAWSGLNRGGRNEQYF.

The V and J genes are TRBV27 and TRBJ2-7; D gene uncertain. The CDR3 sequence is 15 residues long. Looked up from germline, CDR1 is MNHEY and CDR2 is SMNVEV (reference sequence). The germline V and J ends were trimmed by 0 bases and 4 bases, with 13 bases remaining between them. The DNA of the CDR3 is TGTGCCAGCAGTTTATCAGTGACTTCCCTGTACGAGCAGTACTTC. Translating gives CASSLSVTSLYEQYF.

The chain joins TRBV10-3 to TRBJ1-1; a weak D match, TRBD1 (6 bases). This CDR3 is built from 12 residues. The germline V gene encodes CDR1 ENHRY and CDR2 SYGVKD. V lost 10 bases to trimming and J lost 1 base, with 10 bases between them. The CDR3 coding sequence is TGTGCCACCCAGACAGGGAACACTGAAGCTTTCTTT. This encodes CATQTGNTEAFF.

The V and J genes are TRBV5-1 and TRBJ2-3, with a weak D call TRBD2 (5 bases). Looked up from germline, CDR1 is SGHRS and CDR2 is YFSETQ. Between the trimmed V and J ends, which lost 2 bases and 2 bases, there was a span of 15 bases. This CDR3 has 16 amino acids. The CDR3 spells CASSFKVSGLTDTQYF. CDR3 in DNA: TGCGCCAGCAGCTTTAAGGTATCCGGACTCACAGATACGCAGTATTTT.

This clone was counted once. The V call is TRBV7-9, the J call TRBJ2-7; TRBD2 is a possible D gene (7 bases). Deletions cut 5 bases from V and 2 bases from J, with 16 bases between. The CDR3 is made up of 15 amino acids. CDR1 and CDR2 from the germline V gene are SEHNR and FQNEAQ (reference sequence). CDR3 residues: CASSPMRGPTYEQYF. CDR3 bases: TGTGCCAGCAGCCCGATGCGGGGGCCCACCTACGAGCAGTACTTC.

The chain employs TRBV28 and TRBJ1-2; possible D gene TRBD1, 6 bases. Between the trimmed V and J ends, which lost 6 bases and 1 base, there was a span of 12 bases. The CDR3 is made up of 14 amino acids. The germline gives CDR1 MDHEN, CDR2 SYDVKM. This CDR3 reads CASRPAGVNYGYTF. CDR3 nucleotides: TGTGCCAGCAGGCCCGCAGGGGTTAACTATGGCTACACCTTC.

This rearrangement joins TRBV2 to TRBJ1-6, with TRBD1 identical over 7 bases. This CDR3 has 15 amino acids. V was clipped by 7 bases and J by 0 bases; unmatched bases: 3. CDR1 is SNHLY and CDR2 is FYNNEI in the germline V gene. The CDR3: CASKQGSSYNSPLHF. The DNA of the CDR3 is TGTGCCAGCAAACAGGGGAGCTCCTATAATTCACCCCTCCACTTT. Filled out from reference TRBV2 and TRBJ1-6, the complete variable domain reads EPEVTQTPSHQVTQMGQEVILRCVPISNHLYFYWYRQILGQKVEFLVSFYNNEISEKSEIFDDQFSVERPDGSNFTLKIRSTKLEDSAMYFCASKQGSSYNSPLHFGNGTRLTVT.

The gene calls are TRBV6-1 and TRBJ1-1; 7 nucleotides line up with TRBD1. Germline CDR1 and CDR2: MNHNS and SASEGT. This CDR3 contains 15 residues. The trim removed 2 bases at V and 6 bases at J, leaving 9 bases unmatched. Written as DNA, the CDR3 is TGTGCCAGCAGTGAATGGCAGGGGGGTAGGGCTGAAGCTTTCTTT. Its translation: CASSEWQGGRAEAFF.

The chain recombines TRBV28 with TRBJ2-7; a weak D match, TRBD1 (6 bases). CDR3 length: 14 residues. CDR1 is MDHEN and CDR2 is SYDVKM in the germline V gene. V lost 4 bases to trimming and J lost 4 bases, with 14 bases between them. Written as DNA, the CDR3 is TGTGCCAGCAGTTCAGTCACAGGGTATTACGAGCAGTACTTC. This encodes CASSSVTGYYEQYF.

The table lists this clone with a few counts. The CDR3 loop reads CASSLTGTYYYGYTF. Written as DNA, the CDR3 is TGTGCCAGCAGTTTGACAGGGACGTATTACTATGGCTACACCTTC. J is TRBJ1-2 and V is TRBV27; 7 positions match TRBD1. CDR3 length: 15 residues. Trimming took 3 bases from V and 3 from J; bases not matched to a gene: 7. The germline V gene encodes CDR1 MNHEY and CDR2 SMNVEV (reference sequence).

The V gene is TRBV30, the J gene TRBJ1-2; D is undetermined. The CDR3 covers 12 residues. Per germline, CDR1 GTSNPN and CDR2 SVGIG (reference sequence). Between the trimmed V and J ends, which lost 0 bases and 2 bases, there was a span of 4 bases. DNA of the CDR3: TGTGCCTGGAGTGTGGAGAACTATGGCTACACCTTC. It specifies CAWSVENYGYTF. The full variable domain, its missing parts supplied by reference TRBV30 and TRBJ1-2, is SQTIHQWPATLVQPVGSPLSLECTVEGTSNPNLYWYRQAAGRGLQLLFYSVGIGQISSEVPQNLSASRPQDRQFILSSKKLLLSDSGFYLCAWSVENYGYTFGSGTRLTVV.

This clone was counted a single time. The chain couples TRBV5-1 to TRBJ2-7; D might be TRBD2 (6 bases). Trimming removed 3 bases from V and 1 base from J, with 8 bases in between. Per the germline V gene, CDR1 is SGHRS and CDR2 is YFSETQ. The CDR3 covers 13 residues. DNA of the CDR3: TGCGCCAGCAGCTCGGGGGTATCCTACGAGCAGTACTTC. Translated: CASSSGVSYEQYF.

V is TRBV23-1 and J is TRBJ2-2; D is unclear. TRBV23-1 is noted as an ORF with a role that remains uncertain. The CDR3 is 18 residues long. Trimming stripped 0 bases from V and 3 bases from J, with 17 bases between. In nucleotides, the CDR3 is TGCGCCAGCAGTCAATCGGTAGTTAGAGCAGGCCACACCGGGGAGCTGTTTTTT. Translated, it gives CASSQSVVRAGHTGELFF.

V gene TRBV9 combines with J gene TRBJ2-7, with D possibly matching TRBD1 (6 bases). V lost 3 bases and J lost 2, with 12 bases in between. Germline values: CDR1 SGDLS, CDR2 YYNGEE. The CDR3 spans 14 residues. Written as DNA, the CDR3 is TGTGCCAGCAGCGCCCCAGGGGACCCCTACGAGCAGTACTTC. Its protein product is CASSAPGDPYEQYF.

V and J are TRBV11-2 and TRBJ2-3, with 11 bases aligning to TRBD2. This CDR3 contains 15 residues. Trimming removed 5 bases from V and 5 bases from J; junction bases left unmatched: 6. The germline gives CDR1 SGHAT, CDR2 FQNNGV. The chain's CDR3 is CASSLTSGDLDTQYF. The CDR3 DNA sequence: TGTGCCAGCAGCCTGACTAGCGGGGACTTAGATACGCAGTATTTT.

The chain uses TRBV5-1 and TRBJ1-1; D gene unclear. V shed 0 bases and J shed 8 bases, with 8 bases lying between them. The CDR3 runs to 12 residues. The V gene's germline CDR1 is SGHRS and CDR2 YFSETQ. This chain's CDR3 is CASSLDSREAFF. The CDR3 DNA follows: TGCGCCAGCAGCTTGGATTCCAGGGAAGCTTTCTTT.

The CDR3 reads CAWGQGANTGELFF. The CDR3 DNA reads as TGTGCCTGGGGACAGGGGGCGAACACCGGGGAGCTGTTTTTT. The chain combines TRBV30 with TRBJ2-2; TRBD1 aligns across 10 bases. Germline values: CDR1 GTSNPN, CDR2 SVGIG (reference sequence). The CDR3 consists of 14 residues. V was clipped by 5 bases and J by 0 bases; unmatched bases: 0. Variable domain in full (rest from reference TRBV30 and TRBJ2-2): SQTIHQWPATLVQPVGSPLSLECTVEGTSNPNLYWYRQAAGRGLQLLFYSVGIGQISSEVPQNLSASRPQDRQFILSSKKLLLSDSGFYLCAWGQGANTGELFFGEGSRLTVL.

The CDR3 region has the DNA TGTGCCAGCAGCGTGGACAGGGGGAACACCGGGGAGCTGTTTTTT. Translating gives CASSVDRGNTGELFF. The rearrangement joins TRBV13 to TRBJ2-2; TRBD1 matches 9 bases. Germline V lookup: CDR1 PRHDT, CDR2 FYEKMQ (reference sequence). The CDR3 has 15 residues. J gave up 1 base and V 5 bases, and 2 bases lay outside the gene matches.

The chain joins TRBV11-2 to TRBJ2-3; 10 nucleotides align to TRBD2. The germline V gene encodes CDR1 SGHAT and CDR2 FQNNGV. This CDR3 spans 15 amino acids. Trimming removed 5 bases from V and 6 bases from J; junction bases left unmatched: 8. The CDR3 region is CASSLGSGGLDTQYF. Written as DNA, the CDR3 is TGTGCCAGCAGCCTGGGTAGCGGGGGGCTGGATACGCAGTATTTT. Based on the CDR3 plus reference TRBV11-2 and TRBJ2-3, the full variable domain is EAGVAQSPRYKIIEKRQSVAFWCNPISGHATLYWYQQILGQGPKLLIQFQNNGVVDDSQLPKDRFSAERLKGVDSTLKIQPAKLEDSAVYLCASSLGSGGLDTQYFGPGTRLTVL.